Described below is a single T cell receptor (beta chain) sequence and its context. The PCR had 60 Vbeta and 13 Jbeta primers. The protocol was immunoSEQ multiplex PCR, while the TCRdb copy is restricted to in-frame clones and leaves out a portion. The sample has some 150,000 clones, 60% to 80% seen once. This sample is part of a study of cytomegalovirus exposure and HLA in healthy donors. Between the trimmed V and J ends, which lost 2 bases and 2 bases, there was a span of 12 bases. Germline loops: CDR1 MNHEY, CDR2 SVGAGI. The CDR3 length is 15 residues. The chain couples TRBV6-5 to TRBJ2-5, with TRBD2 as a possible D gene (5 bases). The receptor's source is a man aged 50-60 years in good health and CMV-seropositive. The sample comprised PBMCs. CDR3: CASSYTGGRQETQYF. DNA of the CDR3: TGTGCCAGCAGTTACACTGGCGGGCGACAAGAGACCCAGTACTTC.